These 15 T cell receptor beta chains originate from one sample sequenced in a study of blood T cell repertoires in COVID-19. This table comes from immunoSEQ multiplex PCR, and its TCRdb copy is limited to in-frame clones, with some not included. The sample has approximately 400,000 clones; around 89% are singletons. Material: peripheral blood. The receptors derive from a woman aged 45-60 years with COVID-19, enrolled during active disease.

The chain recombines TRBV6-1 with TRBJ2-3; 7 nucleotides match TRBD2. Trimming at V came to 2 bases and at J to 6 bases, leaving 11 bases not matched to a gene. Germline V CDR1 and CDR2: MNHNS, SASEGT. The CDR3 spans 16 residues. Written as DNA, the CDR3 is TGTGCCAGCAGTGAATTATCGATGGGGGGAGGGGATACGCAGTATTTT. Encoded protein: CASSELSMGGGDTQYF.

The chain has TRBV28 and TRBJ1-2; TRBD1 is a possible D gene (5 bases). This CDR3 is 13 amino acids long. CDR1 is MDHEN and CDR2 is SYDVKM in the germline V gene. Trimming took 3 bases from V and 8 from J, leaving 13 bases between them. CDR3: CASSLLGAEGYTF. The CDR3 region has the DNA TGTGCCAGCAGTTTGTTAGGGGCGGAAGGCTACACCTTC.

The V gene is TRBV6-5, the J gene TRBJ2-7; D remains unclear. Trimming cost V 7 bases and J 1 base, with 8 bases left between them. The length of the CDR3 is 12 residues. The germline gives CDR1 MNHEY, CDR2 SVGAGI. The CDR3 DNA follows: TGTGCCAGCATAGGCGGATCCTACGAGCAGTACTTC. Translating gives CASIGGSYEQYF.

V gene TRBV10-1 combines with J gene TRBJ2-7; 10 bases match TRBD1. Germline CDR1 is WNHNN and CDR2 is SYGVQD (reference sequence). The CDR3 consists of 15 residues. Trimming cost V 0 bases and J 5 bases; bases outside gene matches: 4. CDR3: CASSESGDRGNEQYF. The DNA for the CDR3 is TGCGCCAGCAGTGAGTCAGGGGACAGGGGAAACGAGCAGTACTTC.

This clone was seen a few times. The genes are TRBV6-5 and TRBJ1-3, with D perhaps TRBD1 (5 bases). The germline gives CDR1 MNHEY, CDR2 SVGAGI. The V end lost 0 bases, the J end lost 3 bases, and 9 bases lay between the germline ends. The CDR3 contains 15 residues. CDR3 nucleotide sequence: TGTGCCAGCAGTTACTCAGGGGATAGTGGAAACACCATATATTTT. Its protein is CASSYSGDSGNTIYF.

This clone was seen only once. The CDR3 bases are TGTGCCACCAGCAGAGGCCTGGGGCAGAAAGAGCAGTACTTC. This encodes CATSRGLGQKEQYF. This chain uses TRBV15 with TRBJ2-7, with a weak D call TRBD1 (5 bases). The CDR3 sequence is 14 residues long. The ends were cut back, 1 base at V and 7 bases at J, with 14 bases in the middle. Per the germline V gene, CDR1 is LNHNV and CDR2 is YYDKDF (reference sequence). The whole variable domain, remainder taken from reference TRBV15 and TRBJ2-7, is DAMVIQNPRYQVTQFGKPVTLSCSQTLNHNVMYWYQQKSSQAPKLLFHYYDKDFNNEADTPDNFQSRRPNTSFCFLDIRSPGLGDTAMYLCATSRGLGQKEQYFGPGTRLTVT.

CDR3 nucleotides: TGTGCCAGCAGCTTAGCGGTAGGACAGGGGGGGACTGAAGCTTTCTTT. Protein: CASSLAVGQGGTEAFF. The rearrangement joins TRBV7-9 to TRBJ1-1; TRBD1 matches 10 bases. Germline CDR1 is SEHNR and CDR2 is FQNEAQ (reference sequence). The CDR3 contains 16 residues. With 0 bases clipped from V and 5 bases from J, the junction kept 6 bases outside the gene matches.

CDR3: CAWDRGVGTEAFF. The CDR3 DNA follows: TGTGCCTGGGACAGGGGCGTGGGCACTGAAGCTTTCTTT. The chain carries TRBV30 and TRBJ1-1, with 8 bases aligning to TRBD1. CDR1 is GTSNPN and CDR2 is SVGIG in the germline V gene (reference sequence). J lost 4 bases, V lost 5 bases, and 6 bases had no gene match. This CDR3 spans 13 amino acids.

This rearrangement joins TRBV30 to TRBJ2-7, with 10 bases fitting TRBD1. CDR1 GTSNPN and CDR2 SVGIG come from the germline V gene (reference sequence). CDR3 length equals 16 residues. Trimming removed 2 bases from V and 0 bases from J; junction bases left unmatched: 7. CDR3 nucleotide sequence: TGTGCCTGGAGTCTCCGGGACAGGGGACTCTCCTACGAGCAGTACTTC. Amino acid sequence: CAWSLRDRGLSYEQYF.

The chain is built from TRBV19 and TRBJ1-1; 7 bases fit TRBD1. With V trimmed by 5 bases and J by 4 bases, 7 bases remained unmatched. Looked up from germline, CDR1 is LNHDA and CDR2 is SQIVND (reference sequence). This CDR3 is built from 14 residues. The CDR3 bases are TGTGCCAGTAGTCCGGGACAGAAGGGCACTGAAGCTTTCTTT. Its translation is CASSPGQKGTEAFF.

The chain uses TRBV14 and TRBJ2-7; D is perhaps TRBD1 (5 bases). Trimming shortened V by 4 bases and J by 4 bases, and 17 bases separated the two germline ends. The CDR3 consists of 15 residues. The germline V gene encodes CDR1 SGHDN and CDR2 FVKESK. The CDR3 nucleotides read TGTGCCAGCAGCCTCAGACAGATGCCATATTACGAGCAGTACTTC. It codes for CASSLRQMPYYEQYF.

The gene calls are TRBV2 and TRBJ1-1, with a tentative D call TRBD1 (5 bases). CDR3 length: 15 residues. The germline gives CDR1 SNHLY, CDR2 FYNNEI. Trimming stripped 3 bases from V and 1 base from J, with 12 bases between. For the CDR3, the DNA is TGTGCCAGCAGTGAGATCGGGACTAAGAACACTGAAGCTTTCTTT. Translation: CASSEIGTKNTEAFF.

The chain uses TRBV10-3 and TRBJ1-1, with TRBD1 matching 7 bases. V dropped 6 bases and J dropped 1; count of bases not matched to a gene: 2. The V gene's germline CDR1 is ENHRY and CDR2 SYGVKD. The CDR3 is made up of 13 amino acids. The CDR3 here is CAIRWDRNTEAFF. The DNA of the CDR3 is TGTGCCATCAGATGGGACAGGAACACTGAAGCTTTCTTT.

The chain carries TRBV21-1 and TRBJ1-3; the D call of TRBD1 is as the table states it, not checked on the DNA. TRBV21-1 is deemed a pseudogene. The CDR3 consists of 17 residues. This CDR3 reads CASSKGDSLKHGNTIYF. In DNA form, the CDR3 reads TGTGCCAGCAGCAAAGGGGACAGTTTAAAGCACGGAAACACCATATATTTT.

The gene calls are TRBV28 and TRBJ1-2; perhaps TRBD1 as D (6 bases). Germline CDR1 reads MDHEN; CDR2 reads SYDVKM. The V and J ends lost 5 bases and 7 bases respectively, with 17 bases between them. This CDR3 spans 14 amino acids. The CDR3, as DNA: TGTGCCAGCAGTACACAGGGAGGGGCAGGTGGCTACACCTTC. Protein: CASSTQGGAGGYTF.